This T cell receptor beta chain derives from a study of T cells expressing NK-cell markers. Overall study: Within the sequenced cohort of eight donors, seven exhibited HCMV seropositivity and one was seronegative.

TCRdb re-called the 5' RACE reads; one entry per CDR3 protein, DNA not given. This repertoire includes about 390,000 distinct CDR3 sequences. Per the germline V gene, CDR1 is MGHRA and CDR2 is YSYEKL. This CDR3 region has 13 residues. The sequenced material came from blood T cells: a sorted CD56 or NKG2C T cell subset, CD4+ or CD8+ T cells, or bulk PBMC T cells (not recorded which). The J gene is TRBJ1-5, the V gene TRBV4-1. The TCR originated in a woman between 45 and 65 years old in good health. The CDR3 sequence: CASSQDPNQPQHF.